This T cell receptor beta chain comes out of a study of CD8 T cells in Susac syndrome. With random hexamers, about 0.5 to 1 ug RNA was reverse transcribed. TCR beta CDR3 was amplified by immunoSEQ covering 54 Vbeta and 13 Jbeta. TCRdb re-derived calls from the immunoSEQ multiplex PCR reads in MiXCR, one entry per CDR3 protein. The sample contains 50,000 to 60,000 distinct CDR3 sequences, roughly nine tenths of which appear only once. CDR1 and CDR2 from the germline V gene are LGHDT and YNNKEL (reference sequence). Trimming stripped 1 base from V and 0 bases from J, with 10 bases between. CDR3 size: 15 residues. The count of this clonotype is one.

The chain carries TRBV3-1 and TRBJ2-7; D remains ambiguous. This TCR derives from a human donor in good health. What was sequenced was CD8+ T cells from PBMCs. The CDR3 nucleotides read TGTGCCAGCAGCCAAGGGGCCAGCCCCTCCTACGAGCAGTACTTC. As protein: CASSQGASPSYEQYF.